The 18 T cell receptor beta chains reported below all come from one sample, sequenced in a study of blood T cell repertoires in COVID-19. The data were produced by immunoSEQ multiplex PCR, yet TCRdb's version contains in-frame clones alone and is incomplete. Among 250,000 to 350,000 clones listed, 88% were seen once. Sample: peripheral blood. These receptors came from a woman aged 45-59 years with active or convalescent COVID-19.

The V gene is TRBV6-5, the J gene TRBJ2-1; D is perhaps TRBD2 (6 bases). This CDR3 is built from 13 residues. The germline CDR1 and CDR2 sequences are MNHEY and SVGAGI. The V and J ends lost 6 bases and 8 bases respectively, with 14 bases between them. This CDR3 is CASSWRDRDEQFF. The CDR3 bases are TGTGCCAGCAGCTGGCGGGATAGGGATGAGCAGTTCTTC.

V usage is TRBV29-1 and J usage is TRBJ1-2; D ambiguous. Trimming took off 2 bases at V and 4 bases at J, with 8 bases between the two ends. Per the germline V gene, CDR1 is SQVTM and CDR2 is ANQGSEA. The CDR3 loop spans 12 amino acids. CDR3 region: CSVELATYGYTF. Here the CDR3 DNA reads TGCAGCGTTGAACTCGCTACCTATGGCTACACCTTC.

This rearrangement joins TRBV7-3 to TRBJ2-1; 9 positions match TRBD2. CDR1 and CDR2 from the germline V gene are SGHTA and FQGTGA. Trimming cost V 0 bases and J 9 bases; bases outside gene matches: 3. The CDR3 contains 14 residues. CDR3 sequence (DNA): TGTGCCAGCAGCTTAACGCTAGCGGGGTCTGAGCAGTTCTTC. This codes for CASSLTLAGSEQFF.

The J gene is TRBJ2-1, the V gene TRBV15, with D perhaps TRBD1 (5 bases). V lost 4 bases and J 8 bases, leaving 15 bases between the germline ends. The CDR3 loop spans 14 amino acids. Per germline, CDR1 LNHNV and CDR2 YYDKDF (reference sequence). CDR3 DNA: TGTGCCACCAGCATTTCTCAGGGCCGGTATGAGCAGTTCTTC. Translating it yields CATSISQGRYEQFF. Combining the CDR3 with reference TRBV15 and TRBJ2-1 gives the whole variable domain DAMVIQNPRYQVTQFGKPVTLSCSQTLNHNVMYWYQQKSSQAPKLLFHYYDKDFNNEADTPDNFQSRRPNTSFCFLDIRSPGLGDTAMYLCATSISQGRYEQFFGPGTRLTVL.

This chain joins TRBV27 and TRBJ1-1; 10 positions agree with TRBD1. The ends lost 5 bases at V and 3 bases at J; junction bases unmatched: 9. The V gene's germline CDR1 is MNHEY and CDR2 SMNVEV (reference sequence). This CDR3 has 16 residues. In nucleotides, the CDR3 is TGTGCCAGCAGTCCGATGATGGGACAGGGGTACACTGAAGCTTTCTTT. Amino acids: CASSPMMGQGYTEAFF.

CDR3 protein: CASSLDVSSYEQYF. For the CDR3, the DNA is TGTGCCAGCAGCTTGGACGTCAGCTCCTACGAGCAGTACTTC. The chain is built from TRBV5-4 and TRBJ2-7, with D uncertain. V gave up 0 bases and J gave up 0 bases, with 7 bases separating them. This CDR3 spans 14 amino acids. Germline assignment: CDR1 SGHNT and CDR2 YYREEE (reference sequence).

The chain recombines TRBV5-8 with TRBJ2-1, with TRBD1 matching over 10 bases. Germline-derived CDR1 and CDR2 are SGHTS and YDEGEE. The CDR3 is 15 amino acids. After removal of 7 bases from V and 12 bases from J, the junction contained 16 bases not matched to a gene. CDR3 residues: CASLPWETGGKGQFF. CDR3 nucleotides: TGTGCCAGCCTCCCGTGGGAGACAGGGGGCAAAGGGCAGTTCTTC.

The chain has TRBV18 and TRBJ2-1; 14 nucleotides align to TRBD2. The CDR3 loop spans 16 amino acids. The V segment lost 3 bases and the J segment 7 bases; nucleotides outside the gene matches: 5. CDR1 and CDR2 (germline): KGHSH, LQKENI. In DNA form, the CDR3 reads TGTGCCAGCTCACCGTCGGGGACTAGCGGGGGAAATGAGCAGTTCTTC. Its protein is CASSPSGTSGGNEQFF.

The chain links TRBV24-1 to TRBJ2-1; 8 bases agree with TRBD1. The junction had 4 bases not matched to a gene; V was cut back by 4 bases and J by 6 bases. This CDR3 comprises 14 residues. Germline V gene sequence: CDR1 KGHDR, CDR2 SFDVKD. CDR3 nucleotide sequence: TGTGCCACCAGTGACCCTGACAGGGGCAATGAGCAGTTCTTC. This codes for CATSDPDRGNEQFF.

The chain employs TRBV20-1 and TRBJ2-1; D gene unclear. CDR1 and CDR2 (germline): DFQATT, SNEGSKA (reference sequence). The CDR3 is 11 residues long. V was trimmed by 6 bases and J by 10 bases, leaving 13 bases between them. CDR3: CSATNGFEQFF. CDR3 in DNA: TGCAGTGCCACGAACGGTTTCGAGCAGTTCTTC.

J is TRBJ2-7 and V is TRBV7-6, with 9 bases fitting TRBD1. Trimming removed 3 bases from V and 4 bases from J; junction bases left unmatched: 7. This CDR3 region has 15 residues. From germline, CDR1 is SGHVS and CDR2 FNYEAQ. CDR3 coding DNA: TGTGCCAGCAGCTTGAATCACAGGGGGCCGTACGAGCAGTACTTC. Its translation: CASSLNHRGPYEQYF.

The gene calls are TRBV6-5 and TRBJ2-7, with D maybe TRBD1 (5 bases). Trimming cost V 2 bases and J 4 bases, with 15 bases left between them. Germline V gene sequence: CDR1 MNHEY, CDR2 SVGAGI. This CDR3 is built from 15 residues. The CDR3 loop reads CASSYGSTDFYEQYF. Written as DNA, the CDR3 is TGTGCCAGCAGTTACGGTTCGACAGATTTTTACGAGCAGTACTTC.

The V gene is TRBV11-2, the J gene TRBJ1-1; no reliable D call. Trimming cost V 8 bases and J 4 bases, with 11 bases left between them. This CDR3 has 12 amino acids. Germline V gives CDR1 SGHAT, CDR2 FQNNGV. The CDR3 loop reads CASATGFTEAFF. The CDR3 DNA is TGTGCCAGCGCAACCGGGTTCACTGAAGCTTTCTTT.

This chain joins TRBV29-1 and TRBJ1-2; 9 bases line up with TRBD1. Germline CDR1 is SQVTM and CDR2 is ANQGSEA. The CDR3 is made up of 12 amino acids. With 4 bases clipped from V and 7 bases from J, the junction kept 4 bases outside the gene matches. CDR3: CSVGQGVGGYTF. The CDR3 coding sequence is TGCAGCGTTGGACAGGGGGTCGGTGGCTACACCTTC.

V and J are TRBV30 and TRBJ2-7; maybe TRBD2 (6 bases). The CDR3 consists of 14 residues. Trimming cost V 4 bases and J 5 bases, with 18 bases left between them. Germline CDR1 reads GTSNPN; CDR2 reads SVGIG (reference sequence). The CDR3 DNA reads as TGTGCCTGGACTCGGGCGGGGCGTTCGGACGAGCAGTACTTC. It specifies CAWTRAGRSDEQYF.

This chain uses TRBV2 with TRBJ2-1, with D perhaps TRBD1 (5 bases). This CDR3 is 11 amino acids long. V lost 7 bases, J lost 4 bases, and 5 bases lay in between. Germline CDR1 reads SNHLY; CDR2 reads FYNNEI. CDR3 bases: TGTGCCAGCACAGGGTACAATGAGCAGTTCTTC. Its translation: CASTGYNEQFF.

This clone occurred a few times. V and J are TRBV12-5 and TRBJ1-4; 10 nucleotides line up with TRBD1. This CDR3 spans 15 amino acids. Germline CDR1 is LGHNT and CDR2 is FRNRAP. Germline trimming cut 5 bases from V and 7 bases from J; bases unmatched to any gene: 7. CDR3 nucleotides: TGTGCTAGTGGTACCGTGACAGGGGGCGGTGAAAAACTGTTTTTT. It codes for CASGTVTGGGEKLFF.

CDR3: CASSPGQGDATNEKLFF. The CDR3 bases are TGTGCCAGCAGCCCCGGACAGGGCGATGCAACTAATGAAAAACTGTTTTTT. The chain recombines TRBV5-8 with TRBJ1-4, with 8 bases that match TRBD1. The J segment lost 0 bases and the V segment lost 4 bases, leaving 8 bases of the junction unmatched. Germline V gene lookup returns CDR1 SGHTS and CDR2 YDEGEE. The CDR3 loop spans 17 amino acids.